This TCR beta chain came from a study of T cells after yellow fever vaccination. Study conclusions and caveats: There was a small share of clonotypes that showed up in both the CD4 and CD8 compartments.

CDR1 and CDR2 (germline): SGHAT, FQNNGV. The CDR3 sequence is 15 residues long. V lost 5 bases to trimming and J lost 4 bases, with 17 bases between them. About this clonotype itself: No antigen is known for it.

TCRdb redid the calling of the 5' RACE reads with MiXCR, one entry per CDR3 protein. The sample includes about 370,000 distinct CDR3 sequences, around 10% seen only once; the top ten take roughly 18%. The receptor was derived from a man aged 18 to 29 who received the YFV17D yellow fever vaccine. Source: PBMCs, taken on the day of the first yellow fever vaccination. V and J are TRBV11-2 and TRBJ1-2; the D gene is possibly TRBD1 (6 bases). CDR3 DNA: TGTGCCAGCAGCCTCCCCGGCCAGGGGATCTATGGCTACACCTTC. Translating gives CASSLPGQGIYGYTF.